This paragraph reports one T cell receptor beta chain. Its antigen remains unidentified. The repertoire was sequenced with immunoSEQ multiplex PCR; TCRdb's copy has only in-frame clones and lacks some. The sample records approximately 50,000 clones, around 80% being singletons. The data originate from a study of OX40 agonist ivuxolimab in advanced cancers. As for the study in general: Ivuxolimab, an agonistic anti-OX40 (CD134) antibody, was given to patients.

The CDR3 is made up of 12 amino acids. Germline V lookup: CDR1 KGHSH, CDR2 LQKENI. The J segment lost 9 bases and the V segment lost 0 bases, leaving 1 base of the junction unmatched. Whole-study results and caveats: Doses of 0.1 to 3.0 mg/kg were accompanied by clonal expansion of CD4+ and CD8+ blood T cells by week 6. CD8+ T cells were the subset that, on average, had more expanded clones than CD4+.

This specimen was CD4+ or CD8+ T cells sorted from blood, taken in a trial of the OX40 agonist ivuxolimab. The clonotype was recovered from an adult with an advanced solid tumor such as melanoma, head and neck, liver or kidney cancer. The V and J genes are TRBV18 and TRBJ1-1, with 7 positions matching TRBD1. The DNA for the CDR3 is TGTGCCAGCTCACCACCGACAGGGCAAGCTTTCTTT. Its protein is CASSPPTGQAFF.